The 13 T cell receptor beta chains below were found in one sample sequenced in a study of shared clonotypes between healthy human individuals. Profiled with immunoSEQ multiplex PCR; TCRdb holds only in-frame clones, not every one. The sample records about 490,000 clones, over 70% being singletons. Sequenced sample: PBMCs. These receptors were obtained from a woman in her thirties or forties in good health. Some clones in this sample may be carry-over from other donors' samples.

Concerning this clone: A read error may be the cause here, since a much bigger clone is one base away. This sequence joins TRBV5-1 and TRBJ2-2; 7 bases are shared with TRBD1. CDR1 and CDR2 from the germline V gene are SGHRS and YFSETQ. This CDR3 has 16 amino acids. J lost 0 bases, V lost 4 bases, and 6 bases had no gene match. Written as DNA, the CDR3 is TGCGCCAGCAGCACAGGGGCTGGCACGAACACCGGGGAGCTGTTTTTT. It encodes CASSTGAGTNTGELFF.

V is TRBV30 and J is TRBJ2-1, with unresolved D. Germline assignment: CDR1 GTSNPN and CDR2 SVGIG (reference sequence). The CDR3 sequence is 15 residues long. Trimming removed 1 base at V and 4 bases at J, with 14 bases between. The chain's CDR3 is CAWSGLLWEYNEQFF. The CDR3 coding sequence is TGTGCCTGGAGTGGGCTTCTTTGGGAATACAATGAGCAGTTCTTC.

The J gene is TRBJ2-7, the V gene TRBV15; 7 nucleotides align to TRBD1. The germline V gene encodes CDR1 LNHNV and CDR2 YYDKDF (reference sequence). The CDR3 totals 16 residues. The junction had 5 bases not matched to a gene; V was cut back by 0 bases and J by 0 bases. CDR3 nucleotide sequence: TGTGCCACCAGCAGAGACCAACAGGGGAGCTCCTACGAGCAGTACTTC. This encodes CATSRDQQGSSYEQYF.

The chain has TRBV29-1 and TRBJ2-5; D is ambiguous. Germline CDR1 and CDR2: SQVTM and ANQGSEA. V lost 6 bases and J 0 bases, leaving 14 bases between the germline ends. The CDR3 covers 14 residues. The CDR3 sequence is CSVRGRTNQETQYF. The CDR3 DNA reads TGCAGCGTCCGAGGTCGCACCAACCAAGAGACCCAGTACTTC.

For this clone: With only one base between it and a far larger clone, this is likely a read error. The rearrangement links TRBV4-2 to TRBJ2-5; 7 nucleotides agree with TRBD2. The germline gives CDR1 LGHNA, CDR2 YNFKEQ. V dropped 0 bases and J dropped 3; count of bases not matched to a gene: 4. CDR3 length: 15 residues. The chain's CDR3 is CASSQDMGGEETQYF. The DNA for the CDR3 is TGTGCCAGCAGCCAAGATATGGGGGGGGAAGAGACCCAGTACTTC.

The chain is built from TRBV11-2 and TRBJ1-2, with 7 bases identical to TRBD1. The CDR3 runs to 15 residues. Trimming cost V 5 bases and J 5 bases; bases outside gene matches: 11. Germline V gene sequence: CDR1 SGHAT, CDR2 FQNNGV. Here the CDR3 reads CASSPTGTVEYGYTF. The CDR3 DNA reads TGTGCCAGCAGCCCAACCGGGACAGTGGAGTATGGCTACACCTTC.

The gene calls are TRBV30 and TRBJ1-4; D is possibly TRBD1 (5 bases). The ends were cut back, 3 bases at V and 10 bases at J, with 12 bases in the middle. The CDR3 has 12 residues. Per germline, CDR1 GTSNPN and CDR2 SVGIG (reference sequence). Here the CDR3 DNA reads TGTGCCTGGAGCTTCGGAAGGGGAAAACTGTTTTTT. Its translation is CAWSFGRGKLFF.

This chain links TRBV5-1 with TRBJ2-2, with D unclear. V lost 0 bases and J 4 bases, leaving 7 bases between the germline ends. The CDR3 spans 14 residues. From germline, CDR1 is SGHRS and CDR2 YFSETQ. The CDR3: CASSLAASTGELFF. The DNA for the CDR3 is TGCGCCAGCAGCTTGGCCGCTTCCACCGGGGAGCTGTTTTTT.

The rearrangement links TRBV19 to TRBJ2-5, with D uncertain. The germline V and J ends were trimmed by 9 bases and 0 bases, with 11 bases remaining between them. The CDR3 is 13 residues long. CDR1 and CDR2 (germline): LNHDA, SQIVND (reference sequence). For the CDR3, the DNA is TGTGCCAGCTCCCCAGGCTACCAAGAGACCCAGTACTTC. As protein: CASSPGYQETQYF.

This sequence joins TRBV5-1 and TRBJ2-3, with 10 bases that match TRBD2. This CDR3 has 15 amino acids. The V gene end was trimmed by 1 base and the J gene end by 3 bases; junction bases not matched to a gene: 2. Germline assignment: CDR1 SGHRS and CDR2 YFSETQ. DNA of the CDR3: TGCGCCAGCAGCTTGACTAGCGGGATTACAGATACGCAGTATTTT. Translated: CASSLTSGITDTQYF.

To note about this clone: A far larger clone is just one base off, so this is likely a read error. Other DNA sequences in the same sample also yield this CDR3. This chain joins TRBV30 and TRBJ1-1; D is unclear. This CDR3 is 15 amino acids long. The germline V gene encodes CDR1 GTSNPN and CDR2 SVGIG (reference sequence). The CDR3 region has the DNA TGTGCCTGGAGTGTACTACCAGACCAGAACACAGAAGCTTTCTTT. It is translated as CAWSVLPDQNTEAFF.

A note on this clone: With a much larger clone just one base away, this may be a read error. Different DNA sequences within this sample yield the same CDR3. The gene calls are TRBV18 and TRBJ2-3; 10 bases are a match to TRBD2. The CDR3 extends over 16 amino acids. The V gene's germline CDR1 is KGHSH and CDR2 LQKENI. V was clipped by 2 bases and J by 0 bases; unmatched bases: 2. CDR3: CASSPTLAGSTDTQYF. DNA for the CDR3: TGTGCCAGCTCACCAACACTAGCGGGAAGCACAGATACGCAGTATTTT.

This chain connects TRBV7-2 to TRBJ2-3, with 8 bases lining up with TRBD2. CDR3 length: 17 residues. Trimming took 1 base from V and 2 from J; bases not matched to a gene: 8. Germline V gives CDR1 SGHTA, CDR2 FQGNSA. The CDR3 here is CASSLVWREANTDTQYF. DNA of the CDR3: TGTGCCAGCAGCTTAGTCTGGCGGGAGGCCAACACAGATACGCAGTATTTT. Full variable domain (missing parts from reference TRBV7-2 and TRBJ2-3): GAGVSQSPSNKVTEKGKDVELRCDPISGHTALYWYRQSLGQGLEFLIYFQGNSAPDKSGLPSDRFSAERTGGSVSTLTIQRTQQEDSAVYLCASSLVWREANTDTQYFGPGTRLTVL.